This TCR beta chain was sequenced for a study of blood T cell repertoires in COVID-19. Study as a whole: T cells, B-cell-depleted T cells, or PBMCs supplied cDNA or gDNA.

CDR1 is SGHRS and CDR2 is YFSETQ in the germline V gene. The junction had 3 bases not matched to a gene; V was cut back by 0 bases and J by 3 bases. The CDR3 runs to 15 residues. TCRdb's table, derived via immunoSEQ multiplex PCR, lists solely in-frame clones and lacks some. The table shows about 350,000 clones, with 80% to 90% occurring only once. This sequence joins TRBV5-1 and TRBJ2-5; 9 nucleotides match TRBD2. The sequencing input was peripheral blood. The TCR originated in a woman in her forties or fifties with COVID-19, enrolled during active disease. CDR3 in amino acids: CASSLASGKEETQYF. The CDR3, as DNA: TGCGCCAGCAGCTTGGCTAGCGGGAAGGAAGAGACCCAGTACTTC.